This record covers a single T cell receptor (beta chain). No antigen is known for it. No quality values exist for individual bases; no much larger clone is one base distant. This sample stems from a study of cytomegalovirus exposure and HLA in healthy donors (dated by TCRdb to between 2016 and 2019). Notes on the research overall: An earlier analysis of several hundred of the donors reported about 250 Gb of sequence data and 100 million to 140 million unique TCR beta sequences from 150 million to 200 million T cells. An early release covering approximately 600 HLA-typed donors comprised roughly 300 gigabases of sequencing data and tens of millions of unique TCR sequences. Among the approximately 420 genotyped donors, about 83% belonged to the genetic ancestry cluster associated with self-reported Caucasian donors. The study aimed to test whether cataloging public T cell receptors could reveal signatures of past pathogen exposure. Using immunosequencing, the study profiled T cell repertoires from about 620 subjects and related those repertoires to cytomegalovirus serostatus. In addition to the first cohort of 666 subjects, a separate validation cohort of over 90 different subjects was used. To predict cytomegalovirus infection status, the study brought together high-throughput TCR immunosequencing, statistical association of individual TCRs with disease status, and machine learning. To study patterns of TCR occurrence, a later analysis re-analyzed previously published TCR beta repertoires from just over 650 donors and added high-resolution HLA genotyping. The later analysis used no new phenotypic data to find candidate immune exposures, relying instead on TCR beta sequences and their occurrence across donors. An earlier analysis of approximately 580 of the donors used high-throughput TCR beta sequencing to judge whether each TCR beta V gene segment behaved as functional or pseudogenic. Donor age, sex, ethnicity and CMV serostatus were compiled alongside the repertoire data. A later genetic analysis took genome-wide SNP genotypes for about 65% of the 666 donors and used that subset as a discovery cohort. All discovery cohort repertoires had been generated on a single sequencing platform. Class I and class II HLA loci were covered by the typing at four-digit resolution. Typing coverage varied by locus: roughly 620-640 donors for A, B, C, DRB1 and DQB1; roughly 510 for DQA1; some 610 for DPA1; roughly 450 for DPB1. About 5 DR-DQ haplotypes were handled as single units for association and clustering, since linkage in the cohort was strong. On average, roughly 200,000 unique TCR beta nucleotide sequences were sequenced per donor among about 400 genotyped donors of the cohort, with about 19% of those sequences being non-productive.

The method behind the library was the immunoSEQ multiplex PCR assay. A mixture of 60 forward primers for TCR Vbeta segments and 13 reverse primers for TCR Jbeta segments was used in the multiplex PCR. A multiplex PCR assay on genomic DNA amplified the CDR3 region of rearranged TCR beta genes. On the Illumina HiSeq System, the amplified TCR beta libraries were sequenced as 87-base-pair reads. The authors' analysis ran thus. In a later analysis, tens of millions of unique TCR beta chains were counted across the approximately 640 repertoires, and roughly 11 million of these chains were shared by at least two donors. Raw reads were error-corrected and collapsed into unique sequences by a nearest-neighbor algorithm in which closely related sequences were merged to remove PCR and sequencing errors. CDR3 sequences were aligned to IMGT reference sequences to assign V, D and J gene segments. For a sequence to be retained, a match of at least six nucleotides to both a V gene segment and a J gene segment was required. Rearrangements were called productive when the CDR3 lacked stop codons and stayed in frame with V and J; all others were non-productive. CDR3 was defined by IMGT convention, running from the second conserved V-encoded cysteine to the conserved J-encoded phenylalanine. The earlier analysis of 550 to 650 of the donors excluded any sequence lacking an unambiguous match to a single V gene segment. An earlier analysis of a few hundred of the donors called V segments functional above 56.7% productive rearrangements and segregating when the between-donor standard deviation exceeded 5%. A statistical classification framework was built to diagnose cytomegalovirus status from the catalog of TCR beta chain sequences. In a later analysis, TCR nucleotide sequences were compared against IMGT/GENE-DB human TR gene sequences so that V and J genes could be assigned. In a later analysis, CDR3 sequences and most-parsimonious VDJ recombination scenarios were assigned using the TCRdist pipeline. In a later analysis, each TCR beta chain was defined by its CDR3 amino acid sequence together with its V-gene family, and reads without a unique V-gene family were excluded. A later analysis removed 500 to 650 highly shared, low-generation-probability nucleotide sequences to deal with suspected cross-contamination and a sequencing artifact. In a later analysis, a clonal expansion index was calculated for each public chain from normalized within-repertoire ranks of inferred template counts. Generation probabilities in a later analysis came from a VDJ recombination model fitted to out-of-frame rearrangements, and those results were checked against IGoR. A later analysis scored TCR-TCR, TCR-HLA and TCR-CMV co-occurrence with hypergeometric tests, applying a repertoire-size bias correction to TCR pairs. False discovery rates were estimated in a later analysis by permuting HLA or CMV assignments 20 times. In a later analysis, co-occurring TCRs were grouped with DBSCAN, and TCRdist sequence similarity was added when clustering was performed within HLA-allele-positive subsets. For co-occurrence clustering, repertoires with fewer than 30,000 or more than 120,000 public chains were excluded, along with four or five repertoires with anomalous nucleotide sharing. TCRdb retrieved this table from immuneACCESS and kept in-frame rearrangements only. Not all clones are present; in checked studies, unresolved V genes account for under half, and no reason is known for the remainder. D and trimming were read from the DNA, whereas the V and J calls and clone size are those reported in that table. The table for this sample lists 100,000 to 150,000 clones; over 70% of them were counted only once. The ten largest account for roughly 3.5% of the sample.

General conclusions and limits of the study: According to a later analysis, parvovirus B19, influenza, CMV and Epstein-Barr virus appeared linked to several top co-occurrence clusters. The classifier was reported to diagnose cytomegalovirus status with high specificity and sensitivity in both the original and validation cohorts. The sequencing pipeline was judged likely to have produced a cluster of highly shared sequence variants as a technical artifact. The cohort was sequenced for TCR beta chains only, and without alpha or paired-chain data the features that could be detected were limited. According to a later analysis, most CMV-associated TCR beta chains appeared to be HLA-restricted, and the HLA associations seemed to be driven largely by CMV exposure. A total of 164 TCR beta chains were listed by the study as associated with cytomegalovirus. Because HLA typing was missing for some donors at each locus, association tests included only the typed subset. A later analysis found that HLA-associated TCR beta chains were more clonally expanded and had lower generation probabilities than equally common non-associated chains. A later genetic analysis associated a missense DCLRE1C variant with V-gene and J-gene trimming of TCR beta chains, and an independent cohort replicated the association. Linkage disequilibrium might explain the correlated functional status among segregating V segments, but an unknown experimental factor could not be ruled out. A later analysis associated 16,951 TCR beta sequences with specific HLA alleles at a false discovery rate of 0.05. In a later analysis, TCR association rates were found to vary across HLA loci, with the most associated TCRs seen for DRB1 alleles and the fewest for HLA-C alleles. The authors suggested that the approach could potentially be generalized to other disease states and immunological phenotypes. An earlier analysis of some 590 of the donors showed that most TCR beta V segments appeared in productive rearrangements either about 87% or about 30% of the time, which broadly matched IMGT annotations. Strong co-occurrence of HLA alleles, especially DR and DQ, made assigning TCR associations to individual alleles difficult. Compared with the roughly 670-donor mean, donors in an Asian-associated ancestry cluster had fewer N-insertions in productive TCRs, according to a later genetic analysis. Presence/absence analyses assumed roughly uniform sequencing depth across donors, an assumption that may not hold. CMV serostatus was the only immune exposure information available for the cohort. In vitro tests confirmed that three of the cytomegalovirus-associated TCR beta chains recognize cytomegalovirus antigens. Across donors, most TCR sequences were observed very rarely, whereas some public TCRs were present in many individuals. Because counts were too low, fewer than 20 rarely observed V segments, including chromosome 9 orphons, were excluded from the earlier analysis of a few hundred of the donors. A further reported finding was that TCR beta sequences accurately predicted the HLA-A and HLA-B alleles for most subjects in the first cohort.

The cohort consisted of hundreds of healthy bone marrow donors. At the time of sampling, all cohort members were nominally healthy, though unrecorded immune exposures were likely present. The donor was CMV seronegative and belonged to the group of over 350 seronegative cohort members. A peripheral blood sample was provided by each donor, and peripheral blood mononuclear cells were used for TCR beta sequencing. The Qiagen DNeasy Blood Extraction Kit was used to extract genomic DNA from the blood cell samples. This receptor was identified in a woman in her forties or fifties in good health and CMV-seronegative. The sample taken for sequencing was PBMCs.

At the DNA level, the sequence is TGTGCCAGCAGTCCCAGGGGGATCCGGCGGAGCAATCAGCCCCAGCATTTT. It is translated as CASSPRGIRRSNQPQHF. The chain is made from TRBV28 and TRBJ1-5; 7 central nucleotides agree with TRBD1. V trim: 5 bases; J trim: 1 base; unmatched bases: 11. Taken from the germline V gene, the CDR1 and CDR2 loops are MDHEN and SYDVKM. The CDR3 runs 17 amino acids, cysteine and phenylalanine included. Only the CDR3 region is kept as DNA, spanning 51 bases read in frame from base 1.